Listed below are T cell receptor beta chains from one sample, sequenced in a study of T cell repertoires in cytomegalovirus infection. These receptors have no identified antigens. From the reads, TCRdb called clonotypes with MiXCR, one entry per CDR3 protein. The data show some 320,000 distinct CDR3 sequences, roughly 28% seen once. The sample in question was cultured PBMCs, obtained from culture after CMV antigen stimulation. The receptors originated from a human donor in good health (CMV status not recorded). Some clones in this sample may be carry-over from other donors' samples. Both conserved end residues are part of each CDR3. Each record gives: D gene, clone size, CDR3 length, V gene, J gene, CDR3 protein, CDR3 DNA. The D gene is left open where the match is weak. The listing skips clone size in some rows; elsewhere it reads once, few, many or a size class.

>.|many|14|TRBV7-2|TRBJ2-4
CASSFSHGRNIQYF
TGTGCCAGCAGCTTTTCCCACGGGAGAAACATTCAGTACTTC
>.|.|12|TRBV6-8|TRBJ2-7
CAVRRDSYEQYF
TGTGCGGTGAGACGGGACTCCTACGAGCAGTACTTC
>.|few|12|TRBV25-1|TRBJ2-5
CASSVWGETQYF
TGTGCCAGCAGTGTTTGGGGAGAGACCCAGTACTTC
>.|.|16|TRBV7-9|TRBJ1-6
CASSFQMSSYNSPLHF
TGTGCCAGCAGCTTTCAGATGAGCTCCTATAATTCACCCCTCCACTTT
>TRBD2|.|17|TRBV6-1|TRBJ2-2
CASSRAGLAVNTGELFF
TGTGCCAGCAGTCGGGCGGGACTAGCGGTGAACACCGGGGAGCTGTTTTTT
>.|.|14|TRBV7-2|TRBJ2-3
CASSQGAQTDTQYF
TGTGCCAGCAGCCAGGGAGCGCAAACAGATACGCAGTATTTT
>.|many|15|TRBV20-1|TRBJ2-7
CSARDRVGSRSEQYF
TGCAGTGCTAGAGATCGAGTTGGCAGCCGCAGCGAGCAGTACTTC
>.|once|13|TRBV6-1|TRBJ1-2
CASSEGSGDGYTF
TGTGCCAGCAGTGAGGGTTCAGGGGATGGCTACACCTTC
>TRBD1|.|13|TRBV7-3|TRBJ2-5
CASSWTGGETQYF
TGTGCCAGCAGCTGGACAGGGGGAGAGACCCAGTACTTC
>TRBD2|.|17|TRBV4-2|TRBJ2-5
CASSQLAGGGYQETQYF
TGTGCCAGCAGCCAATTGGCGGGCGGGGGGTACCAAGAGACCCAGTACTTC
>.|.|12|TRBV10-3|TRBJ2-7
CAIGVRWDEQYF
TGTGCCATCGGCGTTCGATGGGACGAGCAGTACTTC
>.|many|12|TRBV7-9|TRBJ2-5
CASAPEAETQYF
TGTGCCAGCGCCCCGGAAGCGGAGACCCAGTACTTC
>.|many|15|TRBV7-8|TRBJ1-1
CASSPTRTANTEAFF
TGTGCCAGCAGCCCCACAAGGACAGCAAACACTGAAGCTTTCTTT
>TRBD1|.|16|TRBV5-5|TRBJ2-2
CASSRQGGANTGELFF
TGTGCCAGCAGTCGACAGGGGGGAGCGAACACCGGGGAGCTGTTTTTT
>.|.|15|TRBV7-3|TRBJ2-5
CASSLTLADQETQYF
TGTGCCAGCAGCTTAACGTTAGCGGACCAAGAGACCCAGTACTTC
>.|many|12|TRBV7-2|TRBJ2-4
CASSLDKNIQYF
TGTGCCAGCAGCTTAGACAAAAACATTCAGTACTTC
>.|few|15|TRBV11-2|TRBJ1-2
CASSSGQTDNYGYTF
TGTGCCAGCAGCTCAGGACAGACCGATAACTATGGCTACACCTTC
>.|.|14|TRBV7-6|TRBJ1-4
CASSIQATNEKLFF
TGTGCCAGCAGCATACAGGCAACTAATGAAAAACTGTTTTTT
>TRBD2|.|14|TRBV28|TRBJ2-7
CASSETSGSYEQYF
TGTGCCAGCAGTGAGACTAGCGGGAGTTACGAGCAGTACTTC
>.|.|16|TRBV3-1|TRBJ1-2
CASTPRRQGPTGGYTF
TGTGCCAGCACCCCGAGGAGGCAGGGACCTACGGGGGGCTACACCTTC
>.|few|14|TRBV2|TRBJ2-1
CASSFQDSYNEQFF
TGTGCCAGCAGTTTTCAGGACAGTTACAATGAGCAGTTCTTC
>TRBD1|few|15|TRBV10-2|TRBJ1-4
CASSGSGTGKEKLFF
TGCGCCAGCAGTGGGTCCGGGACAGGAAAGGAAAAACTGTTTTTT
>TRBD1|few|15|TRBV28|TRBJ2-5
CASSSTGAEGETQYF
TGTGCCAGCAGTTCCACAGGGGCCGAAGGAGAGACCCAGTACTTC
>TRBD2|.|14|TRBV11-2|TRBJ2-5
CASSLEAGRGTQYF
TGTGCCAGCAGCTTAGAAGCGGGAAGAGGGACCCAGTACTTC
>.|.|14|TRBV9|TRBJ2-5
CASSVDTAQETQYF
TGTGCCAGCAGCGTCGACACTGCCCAAGAGACCCAGTACTTC
>TRBD1|.|14|TRBV28|TRBJ2-7
CASIKTGRPYEQYF
TGTGCCAGCATCAAGACAGGGAGACCCTACGAGCAGTACTTC
>TRBD2|many|16|TRBV6-5|TRBJ2-3
CASSYSSGVSPDTQYF
TGTGCCAGCAGTTACTCTAGCGGGGTTTCGCCAGATACGCAGTATTTT
>.|.|15|TRBV14|TRBJ2-1
CASSQGDQPYNEQFF
TGTGCCAGCAGCCAAGGGGACCAGCCCTACAATGAGCAGTTCTTC
>.|.|15|TRBV19|TRBJ1-5
CASSKSSGVAQPQHF
TGTGCCAGTAGTAAGAGTAGCGGAGTAGCTCAGCCCCAGCATTTT